The rows below give T cell receptor beta chains drawn from one sample of a study of blood T cell repertoires in COVID-19. The data were produced by immunoSEQ multiplex PCR, yet TCRdb's version contains in-frame clones alone and is incomplete. The sample holds about 210,000 clones, 85% seen once. The sequenced material came from peripheral blood. These receptors were collected from a woman between 70 and 85 years old with COVID-19, enrolled during active disease. Both conserved end residues are part of each CDR3. Fields, in order: J gene, V gene, clone size, D gene, CDR3 DNA, CDR3 protein. D genes are given only for firm matches. For some rows the clone size is stated as once, few or many, or as a class when expanded; others skip it.

>TRBJ1-3|TRBV27|.|TRBD1
TGTGCCAGCAGTTCCCGGACAGGGTGGGGAAACACCATATATTTT
CASSSRTGWGNTIYF
>TRBJ2-7|TRBV7-8|.|TRBD1
TGTGCCAGCAGCTTAGGGGACAGTTCCTACGAGCAGTACTTC
CASSLGDSSYEQYF
>TRBJ2-1|TRBV11-3|.|TRBD1
TGTGCCAGCAGCTCAGAGAGGACAGGGGGCTACAATGAGCAGTTCTTC
CASSSERTGGYNEQFF
>TRBJ2-4|TRBV2|.|.
TGTGCCAGCAGTGTGGGGGGCATTCAGTACTTC
CASSVGGIQYF
>TRBJ2-5|TRBV27|.|.
TGTGCCAGCAGTTTTCTAGACAGAAAAGAGACCCAGTACTTC
CASSFLDRKETQYF
>TRBJ2-3|TRBV5-1|.|.
TGCGCCAGCAGCTTGCAGCGAATGGGCACAGATACGCAGTATTTT
CASSLQRMGTDTQYF
>TRBJ1-2|TRBV14|few|.
TGTGCCAGCAGCCACGATACGAAGCTTAAATTC
CASSHDTKLKF
>TRBJ1-2|TRBV4-1|few|TRBD1
TGCGCCAGCAGCCAGCCCGACAGGGTTGGCGGCTACACCTTC
CASSQPDRVGGYTF
>TRBJ2-6|TRBV10-3|.|TRBD1
TGTGCCATCAGTAGGACAGGGTCGTCTGGGGCCAACGTCCTGACTTTC
CAISRTGSSGANVLTF
>TRBJ1-2|TRBV7-9|.|TRBD1
TGTGCCAGCAGCTCCGGACAGGGCCGCGCTTGGGGCTACACCTTC
CASSSGQGRAWGYTF
>TRBJ1-2|TRBV3-1/TRBV3-2|.|TRBD1
TGTGCCAGCAGCCAAGTGGTCGGACAGGCGACTGGCTACACCTTC
CASSQVVGQATGYTF
>TRBJ1-3|TRBV18|.|.
TGTGCCAGCTCTACCACTAACTCTGGAAACACCATATATTTT
CASSTTNSGNTIYF
>TRBJ1-1|TRBV7-2|few|.
TGTGCCAGCAGGTCACAGACGCAGGTGAACACTGAAGCTTTCTTT
CASRSQTQVNTEAFF
>TRBJ1-6|TRBV4-3|.|TRBD1
TGCGCCAGCAGCCGAGGCGTGACAGGGAGTTCACCCCTCCACTTT
CASSRGVTGSSPLHF
>TRBJ2-2|TRBV7-9|few|.
TGTGCCAGCAGCTTAGTGGCTGCCGGGGAGCTGTTTTTT
CASSLVAAGELFF
>TRBJ2-7|TRBV19|.|.
TGTGCCAGTAGTTTAAGCGGGCTGAACTACGAGCAGTACTTC
CASSLSGLNYEQYF
>TRBJ1-1|TRBV5-6|.|.
TGTGCCAGCACCCAAGATACGGGTTTGAACACTGAAGCTTTCTTT
CASTQDTGLNTEAFF
>TRBJ2-1|TRBV5-4|.|TRBD2
TGTGCCAGCAGCTTTGGGACTAGCGGAAGGAGCTCCTACAATGAGCAGTTCTTC
CASSFGTSGRSSYNEQFF
>TRBJ2-2|TRBV7-3|.|TRBD2
TGTGCCAGCAGCTTACTGCCTAGCGGGGGCCTGAACACCGGGGAGCTGTTTTTT
CASSLLPSGGLNTGELFF
>TRBJ1-5|TRBV5-1|.|TRBD1
TGCGCCAGCACCCCTGGTGGGACAGAGAATCAGCCCCAGCATTTT
CASTPGGTENQPQHF
>TRBJ2-1|TRBV6-2/TRBV6-3|.|TRBD2
TGTGCCAGCAGTTACTCCCCCACAGCGGGAGGAGGATATGAGCAGTTCTTC
CASSYSPTAGGGYEQFF
>TRBJ2-1|TRBV19|.|TRBD2
TGTGCCAGTAGTCCGGGACTAGCGGCCTACGGTGAGCAGTTCTTC
CASSPGLAAYGEQFF
>TRBJ1-4|TRBV7-2|.|.
TGTGCCAGCAGCCCCCGGACAATGTCAGATGAAAAACTGTTTTTT
CASSPRTMSDEKLFF
>TRBJ1-2|TRBV10-3|.|.
TGTGCCATCAGTGCTCGGGGATCTAGTGGCTATGGCTACACCTTC
CAISARGSSGYGYTF
>TRBJ1-1|TRBV20-1|.|TRBD1
TGCAGTGCTGGACAGGGTACTGAAGCTTTCTTT
CSAGQGTEAFF
>TRBJ1-2|TRBV6-6|.|TRBD1
TGTGCCAGCACCCTCGCGGGACAGGGGTATGGCTACACCTTC
CASTLAGQGYGYTF
>TRBJ1-1|TRBV7-2|.|.
TGTGCCAGCGGACAGCTAAACACTGAAGCTTTCTTT
CASGQLNTEAFF
>TRBJ1-1|TRBV28|once|TRBD1
TGTGCCAGCAGTCTAACAGGGGCACCTGAAGCTTTCTTT
CASSLTGAPEAFF
>TRBJ2-7|TRBV5-8|.|TRBD2
TGTGCCAGCAGCCCCTATGGCGCGGGAGGGCCTCAGCAGTACTTC
CASSPYGAGGPQQYF
>TRBJ1-1|TRBV7-6|.|.
TGTGCCAGCAGGAAAATCGGGAACACTGAAGCTTTCTTT
CASRKIGNTEAFF
>TRBJ1-4|TRBV5-1|.|TRBD1
TGCGCCAGCAGCTTGAACCGCCAGGGGGCAACTAATGAAAAACTGTTTTTT
CASSLNRQGATNEKLFF
>TRBJ2-7|TRBV11-3|.|TRBD2
TGTGCCAGCAGCCCCGGGACTAGCGGAACCTACGAGCAGTACTTC
CASSPGTSGTYEQYF
>TRBJ2-7|TRBV18|.|.
TGTGCCAGCTCACTCAAGACAGGCCCCTACGAGCAGTACTTC
CASSLKTGPYEQYF
>TRBJ2-1|TRBV9|.|TRBD1
TGTGCCAGCAGCAGACAGGGGGCGAGGTCCTACAATGAGCAGTTCTTC
CASSRQGARSYNEQFF
>TRBJ1-5|TRBV28|.|.
TGTGCCAGCAGTTCCATAGGAGGTCAGCCCCAGCATTTT
CASSSIGGQPQHF
>TRBJ2-5|TRBV24-1|once|.
TGTGCCACCAGTGATTCGGTGTCCACCGAGACCCAGTACTTC
CATSDSVSTETQYF
>TRBJ2-7|TRBV7-9|.|TRBD1
TGTGCCAGCAGCTTACGACAGGGACAGTACTACGAGCAGTACTTC
CASSLRQGQYYEQYF
>TRBJ1-2|TRBV7-2|.|.
TGTGCCAGCAGCTTAGGGACAAATTTCCATGGCTACACCTTC
CASSLGTNFHGYTF
>TRBJ2-1|TRBV5-1|few|.
TGCGCCAGCAGAAACCGGGAGAAGTTTAATGAGCAGTTCTTC
CASRNREKFNEQFF
>TRBJ2-5|TRBV10-3|.|.
TGTGCCATCAGTGAGTTGTCCGGGGAGACCCAGTACTTC
CAISELSGETQYF
>TRBJ1-5|TRBV19|.|.
TGTGCCAGTAGTACCCAGGCCAATCAGCCCCAGCATTTT
CASSTQANQPQHF
>TRBJ1-2|TRBV4-3|.|TRBD1
TGCGCCAGCAGCCGGGACAGGGGAGTTAACTATGGCTACACCTTC
CASSRDRGVNYGYTF
>TRBJ2-7|TRBV25-1|.|.
TGTGCCAGCACTCCCGGTCAGGGTACCTCCTACGAGCAGTACTTC
CASTPGQGTSYEQYF
>TRBJ2-7|TRBV6-1|.|.
TGTGCCAGCAGTGAAGCGCACGGACAGATATACGAGCAGTACTTC
CASSEAHGQIYEQYF
>TRBJ2-5|TRBV3-1/TRBV3-2|.|.
TGTGCCAGCAGCCCGGGGGTCGGGTCTCGGGAGACCCAGTACTTC
CASSPGVGSRETQYF
>TRBJ2-1|TRBV7-2|.|TRBD2
TGTGCCAGCAGCCTACTAGCGGACCCCATCAATGAGCAGTTCTTC
CASSLLADPINEQFF
>TRBJ1-5|TRBV11-2|.|.
TGTGCCAGCAGCTTAGATCGAGCAGGAGGGAGCAATCAGCCCCAGCATTTT
CASSLDRAGGSNQPQHF
>TRBJ2-7|TRBV4-2|.|.
TGTGCCAGCAGCCAAGTTTTAGCGGCTAGCCACGAGCAGTACTTC
CASSQVLAASHEQYF
>TRBJ1-1|TRBV6-5|.|TRBD1
TGTGCCAGCAGCCCACGCCGGGACAGCGAAGCTTTCTTT
CASSPRRDSEAFF
>TRBJ1-4|TRBV27|.|TRBD1
TGTGCCAGCAGAATACAGGGGGTCGGTGAAAAACTGTTTTTT
CASRIQGVGEKLFF
>TRBJ1-1|TRBV25-1|.|.
TGTGCCAGCAGTGGGACAGAGCTGGTAGCTTTCTTT
CASSGTELVAFF
>TRBJ1-1|TRBV25-1|.|TRBD1
TGTGCCAGCAGTCCCGCAGGACAGGGTGAGACTGAAGCTTTCTTT
CASSPAGQGETEAFF
>TRBJ2-7|TRBV4-3|.|.
TGCGCCAGCAGCCAAGATAACTCCTACGAGCAGTACTTC
CASSQDNSYEQYF
>TRBJ2-1|TRBV15|.|TRBD2
TGTGCCACCAGCAGAGACAGACTAGCGGGGGCCTACAATGAGCAGTTCTTC
CATSRDRLAGAYNEQFF